Below are 3 T cell receptor beta chains sequenced from a single sample in a study of blood T cell repertoires in COVID-19. Method: immunoSEQ multiplex PCR; TCRdb's copy keeps in-frame clones and lacks some. The sample records 60,000 to 75,000 clones, 70% to 90% being singletons. Source material: peripheral blood. All receptors come from a woman in her forties or fifties with COVID-19, enrolled during active disease.

The chain couples TRBV2 to TRBJ1-1, with TRBD1 matching 12 bases. V lost 5 bases, J lost 5 bases, and 6 bases stayed unmatched. The V gene's germline CDR1 is SNHLY and CDR2 FYNNEI. The CDR3 totals 15 residues. Here the CDR3 reads CASSRGQGAYTEAFF. In nucleotides, the CDR3 is TGTGCCAGCAGTCGGGGACAGGGGGCTTATACTGAAGCTTTCTTT.

The rearrangement links TRBV5-1 to TRBJ2-1; 10 bases map to TRBD2. With V trimmed by 5 bases and J by 5 bases, 7 bases remained unmatched. The CDR3 totals 15 residues. CDR1 and CDR2 from the germline V gene are SGHRS and YFSETQ. The CDR3 DNA follows: TGCGCCAGCAGGCCGACTAGCGGGCCGAACAATGAGCAGTTCTTC. Translated, it gives CASRPTSGPNNEQFF.

V gene TRBV18 combines with J gene TRBJ1-1, with a tentative D call TRBD1 (5 bases). This CDR3 has 15 residues. Trimming took off 1 base at V and 1 base at J, with 10 bases between the two ends. Germline V gives CDR1 KGHSH, CDR2 LQKENI. This CDR3 is CASSPQPQGNTEAFF. Written as DNA, the CDR3 is TGTGCCAGCTCACCACAGCCCCAGGGGAACACTGAAGCTTTCTTT.